This T cell receptor beta chain was sequenced for a study of T cell responses to AZD1222 COVID-19 vaccine. Study overall: Second-dose intervals near 4 or 12 weeks were combined.

To note about this clone: Its antigen is currently unknown.

The germline V gene encodes CDR1 MNHEY and CDR2 SVGAGI. The CDR3 consists of 14 residues. Trimming shortened V by 11 bases and J by 0 bases, and 16 bases separated the two germline ends. Study outcomes and limitations: Only 5 to 7 individuals given AZD1222 were seropositive at baseline. Reports indicate that nearly half of spike-specific TCRs are directed at unmutated variant regions.

Clones were sequenced by immunoSEQ multiplex PCR, and TCRdb holds only the in-frame ones, with some missing. The table records about 120,000 clones, approximately 90% of them present only once. The source material was peripheral blood, sampled on day 0 of AZD1222 vaccination. V usage is TRBV6-5 and J usage is TRBJ1-2; tentative D call: TRBD1 (6 bases). The origin of this receptor is an adult in good health. CDR3 DNA: TGTGCCGGATTAGGACAGCCTTCTAACTATGGCTACACCTTC. Protein product: CAGLGQPSNYGYTF.